The entry below gives a single T cell receptor beta chain sequence along with its context. The CDR3 is made up of 14 amino acids. V lost 4 bases and J lost 2; bases outside the gene matches: 4. Germline CDR1 is GTSNPN and CDR2 is SVGIG (reference sequence). Original handling: Nucleated cell counts were estimated from reference gene primer amplification. Assay: immunoSEQ multiplex PCR; the TCRdb copy retains only in-frame clones and omits some. The V and J calls and the clone size are those of that table, but D and trimming were determined from the DNA. The sample contains roughly 260,000 clones, around nine tenths of which appear only once. These data originate in a study of blood T cell repertoires in COVID-19. Study at large: Italy, Spain and the United States were the sources of the convalescent and acute COVID-19 samples. PBMCs, B-cell-depleted T cells, or T cells were the source of the cDNA or gDNA that made up the material.

Sequenced material: peripheral blood. This TCR derives from a middle-aged man who had recovered from COVID-19. V and J are TRBV30 and TRBJ2-2, with 7 bases fitting TRBD2. CDR3 sequence reads: CAWNQAGNTGELFF. The CDR3 bases are TGTGCCTGGAATCAAGCGGGAAACACCGGGGAGCTGTTTTTT.